What follows is one T cell receptor (beta chain) and its context. Original processing methods: Cell counts per sample came from amplifying reference gene primers. The repertoire was sequenced with immunoSEQ multiplex PCR; TCRdb's copy has only in-frame clones and lacks some. The V and J calls and clone size were taken over from that table, and D and trimming were inferred from the DNA. This sample yields 150,000 or so clones, of which 85% are seen a single time; approximately 3.3% belongs to the top ten. CDR3 length: 15 amino acids. Germline assignment: CDR1 LNHDA and CDR2 SQIVND (reference sequence). The V gene lost 3 bases and the J gene lost 0 bases, with 12 bases spanning the gap. These data are taken from a study of blood T cell repertoires in COVID-19. Study context: The study drew acute and convalescent COVID-19 samples from the United States, Italy and Spain. T cells, B-cell-depleted T cells, or PBMCs provided the cDNA or gDNA that served as material.

The sequenced material came from peripheral blood. V and J are TRBV19 and TRBJ2-7; D uncertain. The sequence was collected from a human donor with acute or convalescent COVID-19. The donor label of this sample is uncertain. The DNA of the CDR3 is TGTGCCAGTAGTATGCTGAGTAGCAGCTCCTACGAGCAGTACTTC. It encodes CASSMLSSSSYEQYF.